The 5 T cell receptor beta chains in this list originate from one sample, sequenced in a study of blood T cell repertoires in COVID-19. The repertoire was sequenced with immunoSEQ multiplex PCR; TCRdb's copy has only in-frame clones and lacks some. The table shows 50,000 or so clones, with less than 90% occurring only once. The sequencing input was peripheral blood. The receptors shown here come from a human donor in a cohort sampled during active COVID-19.

The V and J genes are TRBV29-1 and TRBJ1-4; D possibly corresponds to TRBD1 (5 bases). Germline loops: CDR1 SQVTM, CDR2 ANQGSEA. Trimming removed 7 bases from V and 10 bases from J, with 16 bases in between. The CDR3 has 12 amino acids. CDR3 region: CSAGTPDGKLFF. The CDR3 coding sequence is TGCAGCGCAGGGACTCCAGATGGAAAACTGTTTTTT.

This clone is a singleton in its sample. The chain has TRBV15 and TRBJ2-3; D possibly corresponds to TRBD2 (5 bases). V was shortened by 4 bases and J by 3 bases, with 11 bases between the two germline ends. Germline loops: CDR1 LNHNV, CDR2 YYDKDF (reference sequence). This CDR3 comprises 14 residues. This chain's CDR3 is CATSKGGPTDTQYF. The CDR3 DNA sequence: TGTGCCACCAGCAAGGGCGGGCCTACAGATACGCAGTATTTT.

This chain joins TRBV27 and TRBJ2-5; D unclear. This CDR3 comprises 13 residues. The V end was cut by 10 bases, the J end by 5 bases, with 17 bases between. In germline, CDR1 is MNHEY, CDR2 SMNVEV (reference sequence). CDR3 region: CATRASFRETQYF. CDR3 DNA: TGTGCCACCCGTGCATCCTTCCGGGAGACCCAGTACTTC.

This clone occurred once. The chain uses TRBV6-5 and TRBJ2-3; the D is unclear. The germline CDR1 and CDR2 sequences are MNHEY and SVGAGI. This CDR3 spans 11 amino acids. V gave up 10 bases and J gave up 5 bases, with 10 bases separating them. Written as DNA, the CDR3 is TGTGCCACACTCTTCCAAGATACGCAGTATTTT. Translation: CATLFQDTQYF.

J is TRBJ2-3 and V is TRBV5-4; 16 bases align to TRBD2. CDR3 length equals 20 residues. Trimming took 4 bases from V and 0 from J; bases not matched to a gene: 11. Germline loops: CDR1 SGHNT, CDR2 YYREEE (reference sequence). The chain's CDR3 is CASSKPGLAGGSSSTDTQYF. The CDR3, as DNA: TGTGCCAGCAGCAAACCGGGACTAGCGGGGGGGTCCTCTAGCACAGATACGCAGTATTTT.